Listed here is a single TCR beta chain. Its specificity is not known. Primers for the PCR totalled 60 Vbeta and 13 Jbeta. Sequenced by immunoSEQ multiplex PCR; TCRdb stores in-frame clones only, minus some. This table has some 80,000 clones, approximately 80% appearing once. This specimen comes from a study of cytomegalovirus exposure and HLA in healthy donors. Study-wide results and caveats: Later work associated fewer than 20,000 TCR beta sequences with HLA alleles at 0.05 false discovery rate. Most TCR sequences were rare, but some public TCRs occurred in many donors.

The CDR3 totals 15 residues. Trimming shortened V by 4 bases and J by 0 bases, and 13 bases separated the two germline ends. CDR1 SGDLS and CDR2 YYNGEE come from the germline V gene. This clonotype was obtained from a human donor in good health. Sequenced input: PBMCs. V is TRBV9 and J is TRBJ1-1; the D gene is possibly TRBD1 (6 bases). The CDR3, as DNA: TGTGCCAGCAGCAATCAGACAGGCCTGAACACTGAAGCTTTCTTT. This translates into CASSNQTGLNTEAFF.